The T cell receptor beta chain under discussion was sequenced for a study of cytomegalovirus exposure and HLA in healthy donors. Notes on this clone: Its cognate antigen is unknown.

The PCR had 60 Vbeta and 13 Jbeta primers. Using immunoSEQ multiplex PCR, the repertoire was profiled, and TCRdb retains in-frame clones only, with some absent. This sample has roughly 98,000 clones, with around 68% found just once. Each donor's status was that of a healthy bone marrow donor. The CDR3 has 15 residues. CDR1 is SGHRS, CDR2 YFSETQ, per germline. V was pared by 0 bases and J by 2 bases, with 12 bases between. Points from the study as a whole: Prior analysis indicated that the majority of TCR beta V segments exhibited productivity approximately 90% or approximately 30% of the time.

This TCR came from a man aged 50 or older in good health and CMV-seronegative. The chain recombines TRBV5-1 with TRBJ2-7; TRBD1 is a possible D gene (6 bases). The material sequenced was PBMCs. CDR3: CASSLAPGDPYEQYF. The CDR3 DNA reads as TGCGCCAGCAGCTTGGCGCCAGGGGATCCCTACGAGCAGTACTTC.